A single sample is the source of the 22 T cell receptor beta chains below, sequenced in a study of cytomegalovirus exposure and HLA in healthy donors. The PCR used 60 Vbeta and 13 Jbeta primers. Profiled with immunoSEQ multiplex PCR; TCRdb holds only in-frame clones, not every one. The sample features about 130,000 clones, with about 2.7% in its top ten. Specimen: PBMCs. These receptors were collected from a man aged 25-40 years in good health and CMV-seronegative.

The chain couples TRBV11-2 to TRBJ2-7, with D tentatively TRBD1 (6 bases). This CDR3 contains 14 residues. V gave up 4 bases and J gave up 5 bases, with 15 bases separating them. Germline assignment: CDR1 SGHAT and CDR2 FQNNGV. As DNA, the CDR3 is TGTGCCAGCAGCTCGGCCAGGGGCTGGGACGAGCAGTACTTC. Encoded protein: CASSSARGWDEQYF.

This chain links TRBV11-3 with TRBJ2-1; D perhaps matches TRBD2 (6 bases). V lost 1 base to trimming and J lost 4 bases, with 11 bases between them. Germline CDR1 reads SGHNT; CDR2 reads YENEEA. The CDR3 extends over 15 amino acids. CDR3 in DNA: TGTGCCAGCAGCTTAGGTAGCGGAACGTACAATGAGCAGTTCTTC. Translated, it gives CASSLGSGTYNEQFF.

This chain uses TRBV2 with TRBJ2-1, with 10 bases identical to TRBD2. CDR1 is SNHLY and CDR2 is FYNNEI in the germline V gene. Unmatched junction bases numbered 8, after V lost 8 bases and J lost 4 bases. This CDR3 has 15 amino acids. This CDR3 is CASGGVAGGYNEQFF. The CDR3 DNA reads TGTGCCAGCGGGGGGGTAGCGGGAGGTTACAATGAGCAGTTCTTC.

The genes are TRBV4-2 and TRBJ1-1; D not certain. Trimming took 0 bases from V and 1 from J, leaving 9 bases between them. This CDR3 has 15 amino acids. Germline CDR1 reads LGHNA; CDR2 reads YNFKEQ. As DNA, the CDR3 is TGTGCCAGCAGCCAAGACGTTAGACAGAACACTGAAGCTTTCTTT. Residues: CASSQDVRQNTEAFF.

This CDR3 is CASSPRSLEQYF. The CDR3 region has the DNA TGTGCCAGCTCACCGCGGTCCCTCGAGCAGTACTTC. This rearrangement joins TRBV18 to TRBJ2-7; D is unresolved. The germline V gene has CDR1 KGHSH and CDR2 LQKENI. Trimming removed 3 bases at V and 6 bases at J, with 9 bases between. The CDR3 is made up of 12 amino acids.

Points on this clone: The junction shows a germline mismatch at one end, possibly a read error. Additional DNA sequences in this sample encode the identical CDR3. This chain uses TRBV7-3 with TRBJ2-5; D is perhaps TRBD2 (6 bases). The germline CDR1 and CDR2 sequences are SGHTA and FQGTGA. The CDR3 spans 14 residues. CDR3 region: CASSLTGGQETQYF. CDR3 nucleotide sequence: TGTGCCAGCAGCCTAACTGGGGGGCAAGAGACCCAGTACTTC.

V and J are TRBV29-1 and TRBJ1-4, with no clear D. CDR3 size: 12 residues. The V end was cut by 4 bases, the J end by 4 bases, with 7 bases between. Per germline, CDR1 SQVTM and CDR2 ANQGSEA. The CDR3 loop reads CSVGYGNEKLFF. For the CDR3, the DNA is TGCAGCGTTGGCTATGGTAATGAAAAACTGTTTTTT.

V and J are TRBV5-1 and TRBJ1-3; 7 nucleotides match TRBD1. The CDR3 runs 16 residues. CDR1 SGHRS and CDR2 YFSETQ come from the germline V gene. The V and J ends lost 7 bases and 2 bases, in that order; junction bases with no gene match: 12. CDR3 region: CASPTRAGGPGNTIYF. In DNA form, the CDR3 reads TGCGCCAGCCCCACTCGGGCAGGGGGTCCTGGAAACACCATATATTTT.

This chain uses TRBV28 with TRBJ1-4; D perhaps matches TRBD1 (6 bases). Trimming left V 5 bases short and J 8 bases short, with 18 bases between. Germline CDR1 MDHEN, CDR2 SYDVKM. The CDR3 sequence is 15 residues long. The CDR3 DNA is TGTGCCAGCAGTGACAGGTCCCCGGTTGAGGAAAAACTGTTTTTT. Protein product: CASSDRSPVEEKLFF.

The rearrangement uses TRBV19 and TRBJ2-1, with a weak D call TRBD2 (5 bases). Germline CDR1 LNHDA, CDR2 SQIVND (reference sequence). The CDR3 is 14 residues long. Trimming shortened V by 7 bases and J by 0 bases, and 10 bases separated the two germline ends. The CDR3 DNA reads TGTGCCAGTAACAGCGGAAACTCCTACAATGAGCAGTTCTTC. Translation: CASNSGNSYNEQFF.

This rearrangement joins TRBV9 to TRBJ1-2, with unresolved D. V was trimmed by 8 bases and J by 6 bases, leaving 23 bases between them. The germline CDR1 and CDR2 sequences are SGDLS and YYNGEE. The CDR3 is made up of 15 amino acids. The CDR3 sequence is CASKGQGERGHGYTF. DNA for the CDR3: TGTGCCAGTAAGGGTCAAGGCGAGAGAGGGCATGGCTACACCTTC.

The chain combines TRBV5-4 with TRBJ1-2; TRBD1 agrees at 8 bases. Germline lookup yields CDR1 SGHNT and CDR2 YYREEE (reference sequence). CDR3 length equals 12 residues. V was pared by 9 bases and J by 3 bases, with 4 bases of the junction left unmatched. The CDR3 is CATSDRDYGYTF. DNA of the CDR3: TGTGCCACCTCGGACAGGGACTATGGCTACACCTTC.

The chain employs TRBV2 and TRBJ2-1; 7 nucleotides line up with TRBD2. CDR1 and CDR2 (germline): SNHLY, FYNNEI. Trimming at V came to 2 bases and at J to 5 bases, leaving 6 bases not matched to a gene. The CDR3 sequence is 15 residues long. The CDR3 DNA is TGTGCCAGCAGTGAAAGTGCGGGAGAACACAATGAGCAGTTCTTC. This sequence encodes CASSESAGEHNEQFF.

The V call is TRBV5-4, the J call TRBJ1-1; tentative D call: TRBD1 (5 bases). The CDR3 spans 14 residues. V gave up 2 bases and J gave up 1 base, with 9 bases separating them. In germline, CDR1 is SGHNT, CDR2 YYREEE (reference sequence). The CDR3 spells CASSFSGKNTEAFF. Here the CDR3 DNA reads TGTGCCAGCAGCTTTTCAGGGAAGAACACTGAAGCTTTCTTT. Using reference TRBV5-4 and TRBJ1-1 for the parts outside the CDR3, the full variable domain is ETGVTQSPTHLIKTRGQQVTLRCSSQSGHNTVSWYQQALGQGPQFIFQYYREEENGRGNFPPRFSGLQFPNYSSELNVNALELDDSALYLCASSFSGKNTEAFFGQGTRLTVV.

The gene calls are TRBV4-2 and TRBJ2-7; perhaps TRBD2 as D (6 bases). The length of the CDR3 is 15 residues. Germline CDR1 LGHNA, CDR2 YNFKEQ. Trimming took 4 bases from V and 5 from J, leaving 18 bases between them. The CDR3: CASSRGEEAPHEQYF. In nucleotides, the CDR3 is TGTGCCAGCAGCCGAGGGGAGGAGGCTCCCCACGAGCAGTACTTC.

As DNA, the CDR3 is TGTGCCAGCCGGATGGGGAGACAGGATGAAAAACTGTTTTTT. It codes for CASRMGRQDEKLFF. This chain links TRBV2 with TRBJ1-4; D possibly corresponds to TRBD1 (6 bases). Germline V gene lookup returns CDR1 SNHLY and CDR2 FYNNEI. Between the trimmed V and J ends, which lost 8 bases and 6 bases, there was a span of 16 bases. CDR3 length equals 14 residues.

The chain is built from TRBV15 and TRBJ1-1, with TRBD1 matching 8 bases. This CDR3 comprises 14 residues. The trim removed 1 base at V and 5 bases at J, leaving 3 bases unmatched. The germline gives CDR1 LNHNV, CDR2 YYDKDF (reference sequence). The CDR3 DNA reads TGTGCCACCAGCAGAGGCACAGGGGGAACTGAAGCTTTCTTT. Protein sequence: CATSRGTGGTEAFF.

The rearrangement links TRBV7-9 to TRBJ2-5; 7 bases fit TRBD2. Germline V CDR1 and CDR2: SEHNR, FQNEAQ (reference sequence). Trimming took 1 base from V and 0 from J; bases not matched to a gene: 11. The CDR3 is 18 amino acids. CDR3 bases: TGTGCCAGCAGCTTAGGTTTGTCGGGGGGACGGCACCAAGAGACCCAGTACTTC. Amino acids: CASSLGLSGGRHQETQYF.

V usage is TRBV5-1 and J usage is TRBJ2-2; TRBD1 might be the D (6 bases). Trimming cost V 7 bases and J 1 base, with 8 bases left between them. Germline loops: CDR1 SGHRS, CDR2 YFSETQ. The CDR3 sequence is 13 residues long. The CDR3: CASLDRNTGELFF. The CDR3 DNA is TGCGCCAGCTTGGACAGGAACACCGGGGAGCTGTTTTTT.

The rearrangement links TRBV5-8 to TRBJ2-1; possible D gene TRBD2, 5 bases. The CDR3 length is 16 residues. Germline CDR1 reads SGHTS; CDR2 reads YDEGEE. V lost 4 bases and J 5 bases, leaving 19 bases between the germline ends. CDR3 nucleotides: TGTGCCAGCAGCGGAATCCGGGCCCAGAGGGACAATGAGCAGTTCTTC. Encoded protein: CASSGIRAQRDNEQFF.

V and J are TRBV6-6 and TRBJ2-1; 7 positions agree with TRBD1. Germline loops: CDR1 MNHNY, CDR2 SVGAGI (reference sequence). This CDR3 spans 16 amino acids. The V and J ends lost 7 bases and 2 bases, in that order; junction bases with no gene match: 11. CDR3 nucleotide sequence: TGTGCCAGCATCCACGGGGACAGCTTAACCTACAATGAGCAGTTCTTC. It is translated as CASIHGDSLTYNEQFF.

V is TRBV4-1 and J is TRBJ2-7, with D possibly TRBD2 on 6 matching bases. V lost 0 bases, J lost 2 bases, and 11 bases lay in between. Per germline, CDR1 MGHRA and CDR2 YSYEKL. This CDR3 region has 15 residues. The CDR3 loop reads CASSQDRGSAYEQYF. The CDR3 DNA sequence: TGCGCCAGCAGCCAAGATCGGGGGAGTGCCTACGAGCAGTACTTC.